The 30 T cell receptor beta chains below come from one sample, sequenced in a study of OX40 agonist ivuxolimab in advanced cancers. Generated by immunoSEQ multiplex PCR, the TCRdb table keeps only in-frame clones and is missing some. Among about 81,000 clones listed, around 93% were seen once. This specimen was CD4+ or CD8+ T cells sorted from blood, taken in a trial of the OX40 agonist ivuxolimab. The origin of the receptors is an adult with an advanced solid tumor such as melanoma, head and neck, liver or kidney cancer.

The chain joins TRBV7-2 to TRBJ2-2; 9 nucleotides align to TRBD2. With 1 base clipped from V and 4 bases from J, the junction kept 7 bases outside the gene matches. Germline V CDR1 and CDR2: SGHTA, FQGNSA. This CDR3 comprises 17 residues. CDR3 amino acids: CASSLVSGRSVTGELFF. DNA for the CDR3: TGTGCCAGCAGCTTAGTTAGCGGGAGATCGGTCACCGGGGAGCTGTTTTTT.

This clone was observed a single time. The genes are TRBV4-1 and TRBJ1-4, with a weak D call TRBD1 (6 bases). Trimming took off 3 bases at V and 6 bases at J, with 20 bases between the two ends. Germline V gene data show CDR1 as MGHRA and CDR2 as YSYEKL. The CDR3 sequence is 17 residues long. CDR3 sequence (DNA): TGCGCCAGCAGCCACGCATTCATTGGGGGGGGGCATGAAAAACTGTTTTTT. As protein: CASSHAFIGGGHEKLFF.

The chain carries TRBV28 and TRBJ2-2; D ambiguous. The CDR3 runs 14 residues. Germline CDR1 reads MDHEN; CDR2 reads SYDVKM. V lost 3 bases, J lost 5 bases, and 10 bases lay in between. CDR3 in DNA: TGTGCCAGCAGTTTTAGACTTGCAACCGGGGAGCTGTTTTTT. It is translated as CASSFRLATGELFF.

The chain uses TRBV30 and TRBJ2-7; the match to TRBD1 covers 8 bases. Germline CDR1 is GTSNPN and CDR2 is SVGIG (reference sequence). The CDR3 extends over 14 amino acids. Trimming at V came to 5 bases and at J to 0 bases, leaving 6 bases not matched to a gene. The CDR3: CAWGGQASSYEQYF. DNA for the CDR3: TGTGCCTGGGGGGGACAGGCGAGCTCCTACGAGCAGTACTTC. Using reference TRBV30 and TRBJ2-7 for the parts outside the CDR3, the full variable domain is SQTIHQWPATLVQPVGSPLSLECTVEGTSNPNLYWYRQAAGRGLQLLFYSVGIGQISSEVPQNLSASRPQDRQFILSSKKLLLSDSGFYLCAWGGQASSYEQYFGPGTRLTVT.

The V call is TRBV18, the J call TRBJ2-3; 7 nucleotides align to TRBD1. The CDR3 sequence is 17 residues long. Per the germline V gene, CDR1 is KGHSH and CDR2 is LQKENI. V gave up 3 bases and J gave up 0 bases; unmatched junction bases: 9. The CDR3 region has the DNA TGTGCCAGCTCACCCGACAGGGCACAGCATAGCACAGATACGCAGTATTTT. Translated: CASSPDRAQHSTDTQYF.

In its sample, this clone was seen a few times. V and J are TRBV5-4 and TRBJ1-2, with D maybe TRBD1 (6 bases). Germline lookup yields CDR1 SGHNT and CDR2 YYREEE (reference sequence). This CDR3 comprises 13 residues. Between the trimmed V and J ends, which lost 4 bases and 3 bases, there was a span of 10 bases. As DNA, the CDR3 is TGTGCCAGCAGCCCCGGGGGGCACTATGGCTACACCTTC. It encodes CASSPGGHYGYTF.

The V and J genes are TRBV19 and TRBJ2-3; no clear D gene. Germline loops: CDR1 LNHDA, CDR2 SQIVND (reference sequence). This CDR3 contains 13 residues. The germline V and J ends were trimmed by 6 bases and 5 bases, with 12 bases remaining between them. CDR3 coding DNA: TGTGCCAGTAGGACCCTTGGGTTAGATACGCAGTATTTT. This gives the protein CASRTLGLDTQYF.

The chain has TRBV27 and TRBJ1-2; D not resolved. In germline, CDR1 is MNHEY, CDR2 SMNVEV (reference sequence). Deletions cut 3 bases from V and 6 bases from J, with 14 bases between. This CDR3 is built from 14 residues. The CDR3 here is CASSFGGEIDGYTF. The CDR3 region has the DNA TGTGCCAGCAGTTTCGGAGGAGAGATAGATGGCTACACCTTC.

The chain uses TRBV10-3 and TRBJ2-1, with TRBD2 matching 13 bases. J lost 8 bases, V lost 2 bases, and 15 bases had no gene match. This CDR3 spans 19 amino acids. Germline assignment: CDR1 ENHRY and CDR2 SYGVKD. CDR3 amino acids: CAISEPGTSGTPLVDEQFF. CDR3 sequence (DNA): TGTGCCATCAGTGAGCCAGGGACTAGCGGGACTCCACTGGTAGATGAGCAGTTCTTC.

This chain joins TRBV11-2 and TRBJ1-1; possible D gene TRBD1, 6 bases. From germline, CDR1 is SGHAT and CDR2 FQNNGV. There are 16 residues in the CDR3. V was pared by 5 bases and J by 8 bases, with 24 bases between. As DNA, the CDR3 is TGTGCCAGCAGCGGTCCCGGGACACCCCTGACGGTAGAAGCTTTCTTT. It encodes CASSGPGTPLTVEAFF.

The chain joins TRBV7-6 to TRBJ2-1; 8 nucleotides align to TRBD2. The CDR3 is 16 residues long. V lost 0 bases, J lost 3 bases, and 4 bases stayed unmatched. From germline, CDR1 is SGHVS and CDR2 FNYEAQ. This CDR3 reads CASSLAAGDYYNEQFF. Here the CDR3 DNA reads TGTGCCAGCAGCTTAGCAGCGGGAGATTACTACAATGAGCAGTTCTTC.

This clone came up once. The chain's CDR3 is CASSLFTGVDEQYF. The CDR3 DNA reads as TGTGCCAGCAGTTTATTTACGGGGGTAGACGAGCAGTACTTC. This chain connects TRBV27 to TRBJ2-7; weak D call: TRBD2 (6 bases). This CDR3 spans 14 amino acids. Per germline, CDR1 MNHEY and CDR2 SMNVEV (reference sequence). The V and J ends lost 1 base and 5 bases respectively, with 12 bases between them.

The table lists this clone with a few counts. V usage is TRBV6-1 and J usage is TRBJ1-2; no definite D call. The length of the CDR3 is 16 residues. The germline V and J ends were trimmed by 1 base and 6 bases, with 18 bases remaining between them. Germline loops: CDR1 MNHNS, CDR2 SASEGT. Here the CDR3 reads CASSEGSSIWVDGYTF. In DNA form, the CDR3 reads TGTGCCAGCAGTGAAGGATCGTCCATCTGGGTAGATGGCTACACCTTC.

This chain links TRBV4-1 with TRBJ2-1; D perhaps matches TRBD1 (6 bases). CDR1 MGHRA and CDR2 YSYEKL come from the germline V gene. Deletions cut 3 bases from V and 2 bases from J, with 14 bases between. CDR3 length: 16 residues. CDR3 nucleotide sequence: TGCGCCAGCAGCCAGTTCGGACAGTTTACCTACAATGAGCAGTTCTTC. It codes for CASSQFGQFTYNEQFF.

V gene TRBV28 combines with J gene TRBJ2-7, with 12 bases aligning to TRBD1. The CDR3 is 15 residues long. The germline V gene has CDR1 MDHEN and CDR2 SYDVKM. V lost 3 bases to trimming and J lost 6 bases; unmatched junction nucleotides: 6. DNA for the CDR3: TGTGCCAGCAGTTTTTCCGGGACAGGGGGCGTCGAGCAGTACTTC. Protein: CASSFSGTGGVEQYF.

As concerns this clone: At one boundary the junction diverges from the germline segment, which might be a read error. The V gene is TRBV30, the J gene TRBJ1-3; 8 positions match TRBD1. The CDR3 runs 15 residues. Germline V gene lookup returns CDR1 GTSNPN and CDR2 SVGIG (reference sequence). In DNA, the CDR3 is TGTGTCTGGAGTACTCAGGGGGCTTCGGGAAACACCATATATTTT. Amino acid sequence: CVWSTQGASGNTIYF.

This chain links TRBV7-9 with TRBJ2-7; D uncertain. CDR3 length equals 14 residues. V lost 3 bases, J lost 3 bases, and 12 bases lay in between. Germline V gene lookup returns CDR1 SEHNR and CDR2 FQNEAQ (reference sequence). CDR3 in DNA: TGTGCCAGCAGCTTCGACGAGGTGATCTACGAGCAGTACTTC. Its protein is CASSFDEVIYEQYF.

This chain connects TRBV7-9 to TRBJ1-1; TRBD1 agrees at 8 bases. The germline gives CDR1 SEHNR, CDR2 FQNEAQ (reference sequence). The V and J ends lost 5 bases and 2 bases, in that order; junction bases with no gene match: 10. This CDR3 has 16 residues. The CDR3 loop reads CASSTPTGGFNTEAFF. DNA for the CDR3: TGTGCCAGCAGCACACCCACAGGGGGTTTCAACACTGAAGCTTTCTTT.

The V and J genes are TRBV23-1 and TRBJ2-5; D assignment may be TRBD1 or TRBD2 (5 bases each). TRBV23-1 belongs to the ORF category, with a function that is uncertain. Trimming removed 2 bases from V and 2 bases from J, with 6 bases in between. The CDR3 covers 13 residues. The DNA of the CDR3 is TGCGCCAGCAGTCAAGAGGGGCAAGAGACCCAGTACTTC. Encoded protein: CASSQEGQETQYF.

This chain uses TRBV7-9 with TRBJ1-6, with TRBD1 matching over 8 bases. Germline trimming cut 4 bases from V and 10 bases from J; bases unmatched to any gene: 12. The CDR3 is 16 amino acids. Germline V lookup: CDR1 SEHNR, CDR2 FQNEAQ (reference sequence). The DNA for the CDR3 is TGTGCCAGCAGCTCCGATACGACAGGGGTTAAATCACCCCTCCACTTT. This codes for CASSSDTTGVKSPLHF.

The gene calls are TRBV9 and TRBJ1-1; no reliable D call. V was pared by 0 bases and J by 1 base, with 13 bases between. CDR3 length: 16 amino acids. Germline assignment: CDR1 SGDLS and CDR2 YYNGEE. The chain's CDR3 is CASSVDGYRENTEAFF. The CDR3 coding sequence is TGTGCCAGCAGCGTAGACGGGTATCGGGAGAACACTGAAGCTTTCTTT. The variable domain in full, completed from reference TRBV9 and TRBJ1-1, reads DSGVTQTPKHLITATGQRVTLRCSPRSGDLSVYWYQQSLDQGLQFLIQYYNGEERAKGNILERFSAQQFPDLHSELNLSSLELGDSALYFCASSVDGYRENTEAFFGQGTRLTVV.

The J gene is TRBJ2-7, the V gene TRBV11-2; D is possibly TRBD1 or TRBD2 (5 bases each). In germline, CDR1 is SGHAT, CDR2 FQNNGV. The CDR3 runs to 15 residues. Trimming pared 2 bases from V and 2 bases from J, leaving 13 bases between. The CDR3 nucleotides read TGTGCCAGCAGCTTAAGGGGACCCCCCGCCTACGAGCAGTACTTC. Residues: CASSLRGPPAYEQYF.

The J gene is TRBJ2-7, the V gene TRBV7-2; 8 bases align to TRBD1. The germline V gene encodes CDR1 SGHTA and CDR2 FQGNSA. V shed 1 base, J shed 2 bases, and the junction held 13 bases outside the gene matches. The CDR3 has 18 amino acids. CDR3 coding DNA: TGTGCCAGCAGCTTAGGGGGACAGGCCCTCTCCCGCACCTACGAGCAGTACTTC. This translates into CASSLGGQALSRTYEQYF.

The rearrangement uses TRBV21-1 and TRBJ1-2; TRBD1, the table's D call, lacks a check against the DNA. TRBV21-1 is classified as a pseudogene. CDR3 length equals 14 residues. The CDR3 here is CASSLEHSLYGYTF. CDR3 in DNA: TGTGCCAGCAGTCTCGAACACAGCCTCTATGGCTACACCTTC.

The rearrangement joins TRBV28 to TRBJ1-1; 11 bases agree with TRBD1. V lost 5 bases to trimming and J lost 3 bases; unmatched junction nucleotides: 5. The length of the CDR3 is 15 residues. In germline, CDR1 is MDHEN, CDR2 SYDVKM. The chain's CDR3 is CASSTDRGQDTEAFF. The CDR3 region has the DNA TGTGCCAGCAGTACGGACAGGGGGCAGGACACTGAAGCTTTCTTT.

The V call is TRBV6-5, the J call TRBJ2-1; 8 bases align to TRBD2. The CDR3 is made up of 15 amino acids. V dropped 2 bases and J dropped 6; count of bases not matched to a gene: 6. Germline assignment: CDR1 MNHEY and CDR2 SVGAGI. The CDR3: CASSYAGGSGNEQFF. CDR3 coding DNA: TGTGCCAGCAGTTACGCGGGGGGATCCGGCAATGAGCAGTTCTTC.

This chain links TRBV4-1 with TRBJ2-7, with D perhaps assigned TRBD1 or TRBD2 (5 bases each). Germline CDR1 MGHRA, CDR2 YSYEKL. This CDR3 is built from 16 residues. The V and J ends lost 0 bases and 0 bases respectively, with 12 bases between them. The CDR3, as DNA: TGCGCCAGCAGCCAAGATCCGGGGCTAAGCTCCTACGAGCAGTACTTC. Protein product: CASSQDPGLSSYEQYF.

V usage is TRBV7-9 and J usage is TRBJ2-7; D unclear. The CDR3 consists of 11 residues. Per germline, CDR1 SEHNR and CDR2 FQNEAQ (reference sequence). Trimming removed 3 bases at V and 7 bases at J, with 7 bases between. CDR3 residues: CASSLWQEQYF. CDR3 nucleotides: TGTGCCAGCAGCTTGTGGCAGGAGCAGTACTTC.

The chain uses TRBV28 and TRBJ2-1; TRBD2 agrees at 7 bases. The germline V gene encodes CDR1 MDHEN and CDR2 SYDVKM. With V trimmed by 5 bases and J by 0 bases, 10 bases remained unmatched. The CDR3 consists of 17 residues. CDR3 nucleotide sequence: TGTGCCAGCAGTGATATAGCGGGTTTTCGCTCCTACAATGAGCAGTTCTTC. This translates into CASSDIAGFRSYNEQFF.

The chain carries TRBV18 and TRBJ2-1; 8 nucleotides line up with TRBD1. The CDR3 has 14 amino acids. Losses at the gene ends were 3 bases for V and 7 bases for J; bases not matched to a gene: 5. Germline values: CDR1 KGHSH, CDR2 LQKENI. CDR3 bases: TGTGCCAGCTCACCGGAGGACAGGGAGAATGAGCAGTTCTTC. As protein: CASSPEDRENEQFF. The complete variable domain, with remaining parts taken from reference TRBV18 and TRBJ2-1, reads NAGVMQNPRHLVRRRGQEARLRCSPMKGHSHVYWYRQLPEEGLKFMVYLQKENIIDESGMPKERFSAEFPKEGPSILRIQQVVRGDSAAYFCASSPEDRENEQFFGPGTRLTVL.